A single sample is the source of the 17 T cell receptor beta chains below, sequenced in a study of control samples from healthy donors and cancer patients. Data came from immunoSEQ multiplex PCR; TCRdb stores just in-frame clones and leaves some out. This table holds about 190,000 clones, roughly nine tenths found once. The sequencing sample was made of blood. These receptors were taken from a man aged 25-45 years in good health.

The chain combines TRBV4-1 with TRBJ1-1, with TRBD1 matching over 8 bases. V shed 8 bases and J 4 bases; nucleotides not matched to a gene: 6. The CDR3 sequence is 13 residues long. The germline V gene encodes CDR1 MGHRA and CDR2 YSYEKL. The CDR3 loop is CASGSQGATEAFF. The CDR3 DNA reads TGCGCCAGCGGCTCTCAGGGGGCCACTGAAGCTTTCTTT.

The rearrangement joins TRBV5-6 to TRBJ2-6; D not resolved. The CDR3 runs 14 residues. Trimming took off 0 bases at V and 2 bases at J, with 3 bases between the two ends. Germline V gene lookup returns CDR1 SGHDT and CDR2 YYEEEE. This CDR3 reads CASSLGAGANVLTF. The CDR3 DNA reads as TGTGCCAGCAGCTTGGGGGCTGGGGCCAACGTCCTGACTTTC.

The J gene is TRBJ1-5, the V gene TRBV18; no definite D call. The CDR3 extends over 12 amino acids. V lost 2 bases and J 4 bases, leaving 3 bases between the germline ends. The V gene's germline CDR1 is KGHSH and CDR2 LQKENI. CDR3 residues: CASSPGNQPQHF. In nucleotides, the CDR3 is TGTGCCAGCTCACCAGGAAATCAGCCCCAGCATTTT. Looking up the rest from reference TRBV18 and TRBJ1-5 gives the full variable domain: NAGVMQNPRHLVRRRGQEARLRCSPMKGHSHVYWYRQLPEEGLKFMVYLQKENIIDESGMPKERFSAEFPKEGPSILRIQQVVRGDSAAYFCASSPGNQPQHFGDGTRLSIL.

CDR3 nucleotides: TGTGCCAGCAGCCCCCCAGAGACAGCCTATGGCTACACCTTC. Amino acids: CASSPPETAYGYTF. The rearrangement uses TRBV14 and TRBJ1-2, with a tentative D call TRBD1 (5 bases). This CDR3 is built from 14 residues. Germline values: CDR1 SGHDN, CDR2 FVKESK. V lost 4 bases and J 4 bases, leaving 13 bases between the germline ends.

This chain links TRBV6-1 with TRBJ1-5, with TRBD1 identical over 8 bases. V was pared by 4 bases and J by 1 base, with 6 bases of the junction left unmatched. The length of the CDR3 is 16 residues. Germline loops: CDR1 MNHNS, CDR2 SASEGT. CDR3 sequence (DNA): TGTGCCAGCAGTGCTACGGACAGGGCGAGCAATCAGCCCCAGCATTTT. Encoded protein: CASSATDRASNQPQHF.

V usage is TRBV6-5 and J usage is TRBJ1-2, with 8 bases fitting TRBD1. V gave up 4 bases and J gave up 4 bases; unmatched junction bases: 11. The CDR3 covers 16 residues. Germline V gene data show CDR1 as MNHEY and CDR2 as SVGAGI. CDR3 region: CASSFKQGDEVYGYTF. CDR3 coding DNA: TGTGCCAGCAGTTTCAAACAGGGGGATGAAGTCTATGGCTACACCTTC.

The chain employs TRBV24-1 and TRBJ2-1; 8 positions match TRBD2. Losses at the gene ends were 5 bases for V and 9 bases for J; bases not matched to a gene: 8. This CDR3 is built from 14 residues. Germline CDR1 and CDR2: KGHDR and SFDVKD. CDR3 protein: CATSGTSSSGEQFF. The CDR3 region has the DNA TGTGCCACCAGTGGGACTAGCTCGAGTGGTGAGCAGTTCTTC.

The chain uses TRBV11-3 and TRBJ1-1; D is unresolved. The CDR3 spans 13 residues. V was cut by 2 bases and J by 8 bases, with 12 bases left in between. The V gene's germline CDR1 is SGHNT and CDR2 YENEEA. The CDR3 loop reads CASSLMKGMEAFF. The CDR3 bases are TGTGCCAGCAGCTTAATGAAGGGTATGGAAGCTTTCTTT.

The rearrangement joins TRBV5-1 to TRBJ1-2; D ambiguous. V shed 3 bases and J shed 6 bases, with 9 bases lying between them. CDR3 length: 12 residues. Germline V gives CDR1 SGHRS, CDR2 YFSETQ. The CDR3 DNA sequence: TGCGCCAGCAGCTCCACGAATGATGGCTACACCTTC. As protein: CASSSTNDGYTF.

This rearrangement joins TRBV5-1 to TRBJ1-6, with D maybe TRBD1 (5 bases). Trimming took off 5 bases at V and 5 bases at J, with 14 bases between the two ends. From germline, CDR1 is SGHRS and CDR2 YFSETQ. The CDR3 has 15 residues. For the CDR3, the DNA is TGCGCCAGCAGGGAGGGACTAAGGGATAATTCACCCCTCCACTTT. The encoded protein is CASREGLRDNSPLHF.

The chain employs TRBV9 and TRBJ2-1, with TRBD2 matching 12 bases. The CDR3 is made up of 16 amino acids. The germline V gene encodes CDR1 SGDLS and CDR2 YYNGEE. Trimming cost V 4 bases and J 2 bases; bases outside gene matches: 4. CDR3 in DNA: TGTGCCAGCAGCCCGCTAGCGGGGGGGACCTACAATGAGCAGTTCTTC. The encoded protein is CASSPLAGGTYNEQFF.

The chain carries TRBV3-1 (or the pseudogene TRBV3-2) and TRBJ1-1, with D tentatively TRBD1 (5 bases). V was pared by 4 bases and J by 3 bases, with 9 bases between. Germline-derived CDR1 and CDR2 are LGHDT and YNNKEL (reference sequence). This CDR3 has 13 amino acids. Written as DNA, the CDR3 is TGTGCCAGCAGCCTAGACAGCCACACTGAAGCTTTCTTT. The encoded protein is CASSLDSHTEAFF.

This rearrangement joins TRBV30 to TRBJ1-4; D gene unclear. This CDR3 has 16 amino acids. Trimming removed 2 bases from V and 5 bases from J, with 18 bases in between. The germline V gene encodes CDR1 GTSNPN and CDR2 SVGIG (reference sequence). CDR3 bases: TGTGCCTGGAGTCCATCAGGTTCCGGGTGGAATGAAAAACTGTTTTTT. It specifies CAWSPSGSGWNEKLFF.

This clone was counted once. The chain joins TRBV10-1 to TRBJ2-6, with D unclear. The CDR3 sequence is 15 residues long. Per germline, CDR1 WNHNN and CDR2 SYGVQD (reference sequence). V was shortened by 6 bases and J by 2 bases, with 11 bases between the two germline ends. CDR3 residues: CASSPGGAGANVLTF. In DNA, the CDR3 is TGCGCCAGCAGCCCCGGTGGGGCTGGGGCCAACGTCCTGACTTTC.

This clone was seen only once. The chain links TRBV18 to TRBJ2-2, with TRBD1 matching 8 bases. V shed 3 bases, J shed 6 bases, and the junction held 6 bases outside the gene matches. This CDR3 contains 15 residues. The germline V gene has CDR1 KGHSH and CDR2 LQKENI. The CDR3 loop is CASSPSETGAGELFF. The CDR3 DNA reads TGTGCCAGCTCACCCTCGGAGACAGGGGCCGGGGAGCTGTTTTTT.

This clone showed up just once. J is TRBJ2-3 and V is TRBV24-1; D ambiguous. This CDR3 spans 12 amino acids. V lost 10 bases and J 0 bases, leaving 7 bases between the germline ends. Germline values: CDR1 KGHDR, CDR2 SFDVKD. CDR3: CATSDSTDTQYF. CDR3 bases: TGTGCCACTTCGGACAGCACAGATACGCAGTATTTT.

The gene calls are TRBV24-1 and TRBJ2-7, with 10 bases aligning to TRBD1. The CDR3 runs to 15 residues. The germline CDR1 and CDR2 sequences are KGHDR and SFDVKD. Trimming cost V 4 bases and J 3 bases; bases outside gene matches: 5. The CDR3 region has the DNA TGTGCCACCAGTGACGCCGGGACAGGGGTCTACGAGCAGTACTTC. Translated: CATSDAGTGVYEQYF.